Detailed here is one TCR beta chain. Its antigen remains unknown. This could be a read error, since a much larger clone is one nucleotide away. This CDR3 is missing its conserved last phenylalanine or tryptophan, likely due to a read error. This CDR3 comprises 15 residues. Germline loops: CDR1 MDHEN, CDR2 SYDVKM. V was clipped by 1 base and J by 0 bases, with 10 bases between them. cDNA specific to TCR beta was made from 500 ng of total RNA, with a constant-region primer employed for priming. Sequencing libraries for TCR beta derived from three nested multiplex PCR rounds that used slightly modified ARM-PCR. The two initial PCR rounds, around 11 cycles each, used TRBV1-TRBV30 forward and C-beta reverse primers. TCRdb reprocessed the multiplex PCR reads via MiXCR and lists one record per CDR3 protein. This sample has tens of thousands of distinct CDR3 sequences, with over 60% found just once. This sample is drawn from a study of tumor-infiltrating lymphocytes in primary liver carcinoma.

General study results and limits: Present in all five tumor regions were only about 7.5-25% of the top clones.

Co-extraction yielded RNA and DNA from 20-30 mg of unsorted bulk tissue. Every patient had chronic HBV infection and was treatment-naive. The material sequenced was liver tumor tissue from sampling region 4. Indicated subset: tumor region T4, right-lateral pole. This TCR derives from a man aged 35 to 55 with primary liver carcinoma and hepatitis B virus infection. This chain uses TRBV28 with TRBJ2-7, with unresolved D. The CDR3 loop is CASSLFRTPSYEQYL. The DNA for the CDR3 is TGTGCCAGCAGTTTATTCAGGACCCCCTCCTACGAGCAGTACCTC.